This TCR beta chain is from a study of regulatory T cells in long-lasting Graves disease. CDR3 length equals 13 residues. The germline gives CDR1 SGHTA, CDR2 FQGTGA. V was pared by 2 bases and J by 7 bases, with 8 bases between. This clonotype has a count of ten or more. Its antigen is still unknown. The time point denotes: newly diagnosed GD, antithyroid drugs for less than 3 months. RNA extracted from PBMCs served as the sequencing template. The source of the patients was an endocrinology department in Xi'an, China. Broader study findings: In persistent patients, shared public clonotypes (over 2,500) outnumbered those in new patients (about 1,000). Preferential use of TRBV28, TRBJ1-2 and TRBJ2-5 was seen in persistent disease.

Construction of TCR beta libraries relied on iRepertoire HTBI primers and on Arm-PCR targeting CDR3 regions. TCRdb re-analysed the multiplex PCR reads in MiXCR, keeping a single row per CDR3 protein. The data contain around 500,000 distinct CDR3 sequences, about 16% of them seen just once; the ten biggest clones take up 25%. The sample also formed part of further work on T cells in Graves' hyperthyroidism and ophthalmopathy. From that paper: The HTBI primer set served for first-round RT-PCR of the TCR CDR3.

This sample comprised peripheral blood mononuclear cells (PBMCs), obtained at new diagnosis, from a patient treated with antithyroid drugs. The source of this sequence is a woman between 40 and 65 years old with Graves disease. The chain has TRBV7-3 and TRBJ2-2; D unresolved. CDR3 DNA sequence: TGTGCCAGCAGCTTACGGGCGGACGGGGAGCTGTTTTTT. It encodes CASSLRADGELFF.